This paragraph covers one TCR beta chain sequence. The V segment lost 5 bases and the J segment 5 bases; nucleotides outside the gene matches: 12. Per the germline V gene, CDR1 is SGHVS and CDR2 is FQNEAQ. This CDR3 comprises 16 residues. Using immunoSEQ multiplex PCR, the repertoire was profiled, and TCRdb retains in-frame clones only, with some absent. The top ten clones hold about 1.1% of a sample with some 2 million clones, over 85% of them seen once. As defined, naive CD8 cells were CD45RO-negative and positively selected for CCR7, with terminally differentiated effector memory CD45RA+ cells excluded. This entry is derived from a study of shared clonotypes between healthy human individuals.

The source of this sequence is a man aged 18 to 30 in good health. The V call is TRBV7-8, the J call TRBJ2-7; 10 nucleotides align to TRBD1. Input material: naive CD8+ T cells sorted from blood. CDR3 residues: CASSPDQGQGINEQYF. The CDR3 DNA sequence: TGTGCCAGCAGCCCCGATCAGGGACAGGGGATTAACGAGCAGTACTTC.